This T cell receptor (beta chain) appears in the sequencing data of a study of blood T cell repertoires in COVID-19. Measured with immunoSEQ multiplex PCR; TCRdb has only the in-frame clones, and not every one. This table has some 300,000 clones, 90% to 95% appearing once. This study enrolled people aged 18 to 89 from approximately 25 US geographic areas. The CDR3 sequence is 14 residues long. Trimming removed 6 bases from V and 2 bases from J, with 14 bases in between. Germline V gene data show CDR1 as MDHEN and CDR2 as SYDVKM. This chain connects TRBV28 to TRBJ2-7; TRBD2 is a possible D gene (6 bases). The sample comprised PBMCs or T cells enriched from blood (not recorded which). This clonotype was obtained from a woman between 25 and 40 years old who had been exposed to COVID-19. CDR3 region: CASREATGAYEQYF. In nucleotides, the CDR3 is TGTGCCAGCAGAGAAGCGACGGGAGCCTACGAGCAGTACTTC.